A single sample is the source of the 20 T cell receptor beta chains below, sequenced in a study of OX40 agonist ivuxolimab in advanced cancers. The protocol was immunoSEQ multiplex PCR, while the TCRdb copy is restricted to in-frame clones and leaves out a portion. The table lists some 41,000 clones, around nine tenths of them singletons. The source material was CD4+ or CD8+ T cells sorted from blood, sampled in a trial of the OX40 agonist ivuxolimab. The receptor source for this set is an adult with an advanced solid tumor such as melanoma, head and neck, liver or kidney cancer.

This clone was counted once. This rearrangement joins TRBV6-5 to TRBJ2-5; D uncertain. Trimming took 0 bases from V and 4 from J, leaving 15 bases between them. Per the germline V gene, CDR1 is MNHEY and CDR2 is SVGAGI. This CDR3 contains 16 residues. This CDR3 is CASSYSPVAGPETQYF. In DNA form, the CDR3 reads TGTGCCAGCAGTTACTCTCCGGTTGCAGGTCCAGAGACCCAGTACTTC.

The rearrangement links TRBV10-3 to TRBJ2-7, with 7 nucleotides matching TRBD1. The CDR3 is made up of 12 amino acids. J lost 1 base, V lost 10 bases, and 4 bases had no gene match. The germline V gene encodes CDR1 ENHRY and CDR2 SYGVKD. The CDR3 sequence: CASRDSSYEQYF. Here the CDR3 DNA reads TGTGCCAGCCGGGACAGTTCCTACGAGCAGTACTTC.

The chain joins TRBV18 to TRBJ2-2; a possible D gene is TRBD2 (6 bases). CDR1 and CDR2 (germline): KGHSH, LQKENI. V lost 2 bases and J 0 bases, leaving 7 bases between the germline ends. The CDR3 sequence is 15 residues long. DNA of the CDR3: TGTGCCAGCTCACCAACTAGCCCGAACACCGGGGAGCTGTTTTTT. This sequence encodes CASSPTSPNTGELFF.

This clone was observed once. A read error may account for a junction end that differs from germline. V gene TRBV6-1 combines with J gene TRBJ1-5, with 11 bases lining up with TRBD1. CDR1 is MNHNS and CDR2 is SASEGT in the germline V gene. CDR3 length equals 15 residues. The CDR3 protein is CASSEGQGANQPQHF. For the CDR3, the DNA is TGTGCCAGCAGCGAAGGACAGGGGGCTAATCAGCCCCAGCATTTT.

The V and J genes are TRBV30 and TRBJ1-5, with unresolved D. The V gene's germline CDR1 is GTSNPN and CDR2 SVGIG (reference sequence). V was trimmed by 2 bases and J by 7 bases, leaving 12 bases between them. This CDR3 has 13 residues. CDR3 sequence (DNA): TGTGCCTGGAGTTTTACAGAAAACCAGCCCCAGCATTTT. This encodes CAWSFTENQPQHF.

The chain has TRBV14 and TRBJ2-5; TRBD2 aligns across 10 bases. The CDR3 consists of 16 residues. The germline V gene encodes CDR1 SGHDN and CDR2 FVKESK. J lost 0 bases, V lost 4 bases, and 5 bases had no gene match. Here the CDR3 reads CASSPLLAGYQETQYF. For the CDR3, the DNA is TGTGCCAGCAGCCCGCTACTAGCGGGGTACCAAGAGACCCAGTACTTC.

The V gene is TRBV9, the J gene TRBJ1-2; 7 nucleotides align to TRBD1. This CDR3 has 15 residues. Losses at the gene ends were 0 bases for V and 6 bases for J; bases not matched to a gene: 8. From germline, CDR1 is SGDLS and CDR2 YYNGEE. The CDR3 DNA is TGTGCCAGCAGCGTAGAGGGGGCAGGATGGGATGGCTACACCTTC. Translating it yields CASSVEGAGWDGYTF. Full variable domain (outside the CDR3, taken from reference TRBV9 and TRBJ1-2): DSGVTQTPKHLITATGQRVTLRCSPRSGDLSVYWYQQSLDQGLQFLIQYYNGEERAKGNILERFSAQQFPDLHSELNLSSLELGDSALYFCASSVEGAGWDGYTFGSGTRLTVV.

The chain combines TRBV7-9 with TRBJ2-5; TRBD2 matches at 10 bases. The V segment lost 5 bases and the J segment 11 bases; nucleotides outside the gene matches: 14. CDR1 SEHNR and CDR2 FQNEAQ come from the germline V gene (reference sequence). This CDR3 is 15 amino acids long. CDR3 sequence reads: CASSHPTSGTDEQYF. In DNA, the CDR3 is TGTGCCAGCAGCCACCCAACTAGCGGGACGGATGAGCAGTACTTC.

This rearrangement joins TRBV7-2 to TRBJ2-7; 9 nucleotides line up with TRBD1. Germline lookup yields CDR1 SGHTA and CDR2 FQGNSA. This CDR3 spans 15 amino acids. V lost 1 base, J lost 5 bases, and 6 bases stayed unmatched. The CDR3 here is CASSLDRGRGNEQYF. The CDR3, as DNA: TGTGCCAGCAGCTTAGACAGGGGGCGCGGCAACGAGCAGTACTTC.

This clone was counted once. This rearrangement joins TRBV11-2 to TRBJ2-2; D may be TRBD1 (6 bases). This CDR3 contains 14 residues. Trimming cost V 6 bases and J 1 base, with 9 bases left between them. Germline V lookup: CDR1 SGHAT, CDR2 FQNNGV. CDR3 DNA: TGTGCCAGCAGGACAGGCTGGAACACCGGGGAGCTGTTTTTT. Translation gives CASRTGWNTGELFF.

The gene calls are TRBV5-4 and TRBJ2-1; D gene unclear. This CDR3 has 13 amino acids. Trimming stripped 5 bases from V and 4 bases from J, with 10 bases between. Germline V gives CDR1 SGHNT, CDR2 YYREEE (reference sequence). DNA of the CDR3: TGTGCCAGCAGACCAGGACGGTACAATGAGCAGTTCTTC. Protein: CASRPGRYNEQFF.

V gene TRBV11-2 combines with J gene TRBJ2-7; D is perhaps TRBD1 or TRBD2 (6 bases each). This CDR3 comprises 16 residues. Germline V lookup: CDR1 SGHAT, CDR2 FQNNGV. V was cut by 0 bases and J by 3 bases, with 15 bases left in between. CDR3 amino acids: CASSLDSRGRIYEQYF. The CDR3 DNA is TGTGCCAGCAGCTTAGATAGCCGGGGGCGGATCTACGAGCAGTACTTC.

This sequence joins TRBV6-4 and TRBJ1-6; 11 bases match TRBD1. Germline V gives CDR1 MRHNA, CDR2 SNTAGT. J lost 7 bases, V lost 5 bases, and 1 base had no gene match. The CDR3 is 14 residues long. The CDR3 region has the DNA TGTGCCAGCAGTCGGGACAGGGGGAATTCACCCCTCCACTTT. Translating gives CASSRDRGNSPLHF.

V gene TRBV11-2 combines with J gene TRBJ2-7; D possibly matches TRBD1 or TRBD2 (5 bases each). Germline CDR1 SGHAT, CDR2 FQNNGV. The CDR3 contains 17 residues. Trimming left V 5 bases short and J 6 bases short, with 26 bases between. As DNA, the CDR3 is TGTGCCAGCAGCAACCTAGGGACGGGGATTGGAGGATCCGAGCAGTACTTC. Translation: CASSNLGTGIGGSEQYF.

The chain recombines TRBV7-9 with TRBJ2-2; D is possibly TRBD1 (5 bases). This CDR3 has 14 amino acids. Germline values: CDR1 SEHNR, CDR2 FQNEAQ (reference sequence). Trimming pared 2 bases from V and 3 bases from J, leaving 7 bases between. CDR3 in DNA: TGTGCCAGCAGCTTACAGGGTGACACCGGGGAGCTGTTTTTT. It codes for CASSLQGDTGELFF.

CDR3 protein: CASRGTGAVAQYF. CDR3 coding DNA: TGTGCCAGCAGGGGTACAGGGGCAGTGGCCCAGTACTTC. This chain links TRBV2 with TRBJ2-5; 7 bases line up with TRBD1. The CDR3 loop spans 13 amino acids. Losses at the gene ends were 6 bases for V and 9 bases for J; bases not matched to a gene: 10. Germline V CDR1 and CDR2: SNHLY, FYNNEI.

The chain joins TRBV2 to TRBJ2-2; 9 positions match TRBD2. CDR1 and CDR2 (germline): SNHLY, FYNNEI. The CDR3 is 14 amino acids. With V trimmed by 8 bases and J by 10 bases, 11 bases remained unmatched. The CDR3 reads CASQRREGREELFF. DNA of the CDR3: TGTGCCAGCCAGAGGCGGGAGGGCCGGGAGGAGCTGTTTTTT.

The chain has TRBV7-3 and TRBJ2-2, with D maybe TRBD1 (6 bases). Germline V gives CDR1 SGHTA, CDR2 FQGTGA. The length of the CDR3 is 14 residues. V dropped 5 bases and J dropped 1 base, with 8 bases sitting between them. The CDR3 DNA is TGTGCCAGCAGCCCGACAGGGAACACCGGGGAGCTGTTTTTT. It yields the protein CASSPTGNTGELFF.

This sequence joins TRBV19 and TRBJ2-1; 11 positions match TRBD2. The germline gives CDR1 LNHDA, CDR2 SQIVND (reference sequence). CDR3 size: 16 residues. V lost 3 bases, J lost 1 base, and 2 bases stayed unmatched. Here the CDR3 reads CASSILAGGSYNEQFF. Written as DNA, the CDR3 is TGTGCCAGTAGTATCCTAGCGGGGGGATCCTACAATGAGCAGTTCTTC.

The V call is TRBV5-1, the J call TRBJ2-2, with TRBD2 matching 9 bases. In germline, CDR1 is SGHRS, CDR2 YFSETQ. There are 15 residues in the CDR3. V trimming: 2 bases; J trimming: 6 bases; junction bases outside the gene matches: 5. Here the CDR3 reads CASSFSGSDAGELFF. CDR3 nucleotides: TGCGCCAGCAGCTTTAGCGGGAGCGACGCCGGGGAGCTGTTTTTT.